This T cell receptor beta chain was profiled in a study of control samples from healthy donors and cancer patients. Using immunoSEQ multiplex PCR, the repertoire was profiled, and TCRdb retains in-frame clones only, with some absent. The sample lists roughly 98,000 clones; around 80% were seen once. Sequencing used blood. The origin of this receptor is a woman aged 55-70 years in good health.

As DNA, the CDR3 is TGTGCCAGCAGCCAAGTCGCGGGGCGGGCGCAGTATTTT. This codes for CASSQVAGRAQYF. The chain has TRBV14 and TRBJ2-3, with a tentative D call TRBD2 (6 bases). This CDR3 comprises 13 residues. From germline, CDR1 is SGHDN and CDR2 FVKESK. Trimming cost V 1 base and J 10 bases, with 12 bases left between them.